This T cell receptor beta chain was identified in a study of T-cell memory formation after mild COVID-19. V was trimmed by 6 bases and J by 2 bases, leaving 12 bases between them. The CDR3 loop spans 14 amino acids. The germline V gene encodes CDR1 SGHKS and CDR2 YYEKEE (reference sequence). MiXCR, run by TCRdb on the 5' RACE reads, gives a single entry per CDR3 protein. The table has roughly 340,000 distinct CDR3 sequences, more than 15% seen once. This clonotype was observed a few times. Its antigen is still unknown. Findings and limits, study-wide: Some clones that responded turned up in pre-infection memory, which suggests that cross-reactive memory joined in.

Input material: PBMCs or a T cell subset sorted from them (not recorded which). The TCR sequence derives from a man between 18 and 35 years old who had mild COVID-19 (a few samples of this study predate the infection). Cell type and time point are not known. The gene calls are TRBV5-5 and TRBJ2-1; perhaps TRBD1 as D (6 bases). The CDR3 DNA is TGTGCCAGCACTGCGACAGGCGCCTACAATGAGCAGTTCTTC. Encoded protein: CASTATGAYNEQFF.